This TCR beta chain was found in a study of CD8 T cells in Susac syndrome. High-throughput TCR beta sequencing covered peripheral CD8+ and CD4+ T cells. TEMRA cells underwent FACS enrichment and CD8+ and CD4+ T cells underwent negative isolation. Reverse transcription of about 0.5 to 1 ug RNA used random hexamers. With immunoSEQ multiplex PCR, TCR beta CDR3 was amplified across 54 Vbeta and 13 Jbeta. MiXCR, applied by TCRdb to the immunoSEQ multiplex PCR reads, yields one record per CDR3 protein. The sample contains around 45,000 distinct CDR3 sequences, roughly 93% of which appear only once. The germline gives CDR1 MDHEN, CDR2 SYDVKM. Unmatched junction bases numbered 4, after V lost 4 bases and J lost 4 bases. The CDR3 sequence is 14 residues long.

The chain uses TRBV28 and TRBJ2-7; 10 nucleotides match TRBD2. This sequence originates from a human donor in good health. Sequencing was carried out using CD8+ T cells from PBMCs. CDR3 nucleotides: TGTGCCAGCAGTTCGCTAGCGGGAGCTTACGAGCAGTACTTC. This gives the protein CASSSLAGAYEQYF.